A selection of T cell receptor beta chains follows, all from one sample in a study of long-term antiretroviral therapy in people with HIV. Using immunoSEQ multiplex PCR, the repertoire was profiled, and TCRdb retains in-frame clones only, with some absent. This table has fewer than 25,000 clones, over 60% appearing once. Sequenced material: unsorted PBMCs, taken 2.9 years after starting antiretroviral therapy. The receptors here all came from a woman in her 30s with HIV. Each CDR3 is given with its conserved first and last residue. Each record gives: D gene, J gene, V gene, clone size, CDR3 DNA, CDR3 protein. A D gene is named only where the DNA matches it firmly. A row's size may be missing; if present it is once, few, many or a size class.

-	TRBJ1-2	TRBV5-5	-	TGTGCCAGCAGCCGGTCGACGGCAGGGACTGGCTACACCTTC	CASSRSTAGTGYTF
TRBD1	TRBJ1-4	TRBV5-6	-	TGTGCCAGCAGTCCCCGGGACAGGGGGGCTTCTAATGAAAAACTGTTTTTT	CASSPRDRGASNEKLFF
-	TRBJ1-5	TRBV6-1	-	TGTGCCAGCATCCCCGGGCCCCTAAGCAATCAGCCCCAGCATTTT	CASIPGPLSNQPQHF
TRBD1	TRBJ1-2	TRBV5-1	once	TGCGCCAGCAGCTTGGAAGGGGGCCTACGGGGAGGCTACACCTTC	CASSLEGGLRGGYTF
-	TRBJ1-1	TRBV18	-	TGTGCCAGCTCACCACAGGGTCAGAACACTGAAGCTTTCTTT	CASSPQGQNTEAFF
-	TRBJ1-1	TRBV9	-	TGTGCCAGCAGCTCGGGGGTGAACACTGAAGCTTTCTTT	CASSSGVNTEAFF
-	TRBJ1-1	TRBV7-7	-	TGTGCCAGCAGCTTAGCTATGAACACTGAAGCTTTCTTT	CASSLAMNTEAFF
TRBD1	TRBJ1-4	TRBV5-1	-	TGCGCCAGCAGCTTGGGACAGGGGGGTGAAAAACTGTTTTTT	CASSLGQGGEKLFF
-	TRBJ1-1	TRBV4-2	-	TGTGCCAGCAGCCACACGGGGGACCTGAACACTGAAGCTTTCTTT	CASSHTGDLNTEAFF
TRBD1	TRBJ1-1	TRBV6-1	-	TGTGCCAGCAGTGGACAGGGGATCACTGAAGCTTTCTTT	CASSGQGITEAFF
TRBD2	TRBJ2-3	TRBV7-3	few	TGTGCCAGCAGCCTAGCGGTCCGGGATACGCAGTATTTT	CASSLAVRDTQYF
-	TRBJ1-3	TRBV28	few	TGTGCCAGCAGTTTCCTGGATCCGACGAGGGGAAACACCATATATTTT	CASSFLDPTRGNTIYF
-	TRBJ1-1	TRBV30	-	TGTGCCTGGACCGACGGGGGTGCGAACACTGAAGCTTTCTTT	CAWTDGGANTEAFF
-	TRBJ1-1	TRBV5-6	medium-sized	TGTGCCAGCAGCCATGTCCCAACTGAAGCTTTCTTT	CASSHVPTEAFF
-	TRBJ2-5	TRBV19	-	TGTGCCAGTAGTCCGACAGGAAGACAAGAGACCCAGTACTTC	CASSPTGRQETQYF
TRBD1	TRBJ1-1	TRBV6-1	-	TGTGCCAGCAGTGTTAACTTAGGGACAGGGTCTGCTGAAGCTTTCTTT	CASSVNLGTGSAEAFF
-	TRBJ2-3	TRBV10-3	-	TGTGCCATCAGTGATAGGTCGGCATCAGATACGCAGTATTTT	CAISDRSASDTQYF
-	TRBJ2-3	TRBV7-3	-	TGTGCCAGCAGCTTGGGGGGGCCCAGCACAGATACGCAGTATTTT	CASSLGGPSTDTQYF
-	TRBJ1-5	TRBV30	-	TGTGCCTGGAGTGGACAGAGCAATCAGCCCCAGCATTTT	CAWSGQSNQPQHF
TRBD1	TRBJ2-1	TRBV10-3	-	TGTGCCATCAGTGAGTCGGTGGGACAGGACTCCTACAATGAGCAGTTCTTC	CAISESVGQDSYNEQFF
TRBD1	TRBJ1-2	TRBV5-1	-	TGCGCCAGCAGCGAAGCGACAGGGAGCTATGGCTACACCTTC	CASSEATGSYGYTF
-	TRBJ1-5	TRBV11-3	-	TGTGCCAGCAGCTCCCATACGGGGAATCAGCCCCAGCATTTT	CASSSHTGNQPQHF
-	TRBJ2-7	TRBV29-1	-	TGCAGCGTTCGAGAGGGAGGCCCGGGGTACGAGCAGTACTTC	CSVREGGPGYEQYF
-	TRBJ1-1	TRBV11-2	-	TGTGCCAGCAGCTTAGCCGGGGGGGGGCCGGCTTTCTTT	CASSLAGGGPAFF
TRBD1	TRBJ1-1	TRBV6-5	few	TGTGCCAGCAGAAGACAGGGAACCAACACTGAAGCTTTCTTT	CASRRQGTNTEAFF
TRBD1	TRBJ2-1	TRBV4-2	-	TGTGCCAGCAGCCAGAACCCGGGACAGGGAATTTACAATGAGCAGTTCTTC	CASSQNPGQGIYNEQFF
-	TRBJ1-2	TRBV2	few	TGTGCCAGCAGTGAAGCAAGTAACTATGGCTACACCTTC	CASSEASNYGYTF
-	TRBJ2-2	TRBV27	-	TGTGCCGTCCGGGCCCCGGGGGACACCGGGGAGCTGTTTTTT	CAVRAPGDTGELFF
-	TRBJ1-5	TRBV6-1	medium-sized	TGTGCCAGCAGTGCCGATAGCAATCAGCCCCAGCATTTT	CASSADSNQPQHF
-	TRBJ2-7	TRBV5-1	-	TGCGCCAGCAGCCAAGCCGACGAGCAGTACTTC	CASSQADEQYF
TRBD2	TRBJ2-3	TRBV10-3	-	TGTGCCATCAGTGCTGAACCGACTAGCTTGAACCCGATTGATACGCAGTATTTT	CAISAEPTSLNPIDTQYF
-	TRBJ2-3	TRBV10-2	-	TGCGCCAGCAGGGCCAGCGGCGATACGCAGTATTTT	CASRASGDTQYF
-	TRBJ2-6	TRBV11-2	-	TGTGCCAGCAGCCATATCCAGGGCACTGGGGCCAACGTCCTGACTTTC	CASSHIQGTGANVLTF
-	TRBJ2-7	TRBV30	-	TGTGCCTGGAGTCTTCAGAACGAGCAGTACTTC	CAWSLQNEQYF
TRBD1	TRBJ1-3	TRBV30	-	TGTGCCTGGATCGCCGGGACAGCTGGAAACACCATATATTTT	CAWIAGTAGNTIYF